This TCR beta chain came from a study of OX40 agonist ivuxolimab in advanced cancers. Study information: The patients got ivuxolimab, which is an agonistic anti-OX40 (CD134) antibody.

The CDR3 is made up of 15 amino acids. V lost 2 bases and J lost 3, with 13 bases in between. The V gene's germline CDR1 is MNHEY and CDR2 SMNVEV (reference sequence). The repertoire was sequenced with immunoSEQ multiplex PCR; TCRdb's copy has only in-frame clones and lacks some. The top ten hold roughly 0.9% of the sample, which has tens of thousands of clones, around 84% seen once. If patients had autoimmune disease history or systemic immunosuppression, they were excluded. V is TRBV27 and J is TRBJ1-2, with D hard to call. Sequences were derived from CD4+ or CD8+ T cells sorted from blood, sampled in a trial of the OX40 agonist ivuxolimab. The sequence was obtained from an adult with an advanced solid tumor such as melanoma, head and neck, liver or kidney cancer. The CDR3 here is CASSLRGPGDYGYTF. The CDR3 DNA sequence: TGTGCCAGCAGTTTAAGAGGACCGGGAGACTATGGCTACACCTTC.